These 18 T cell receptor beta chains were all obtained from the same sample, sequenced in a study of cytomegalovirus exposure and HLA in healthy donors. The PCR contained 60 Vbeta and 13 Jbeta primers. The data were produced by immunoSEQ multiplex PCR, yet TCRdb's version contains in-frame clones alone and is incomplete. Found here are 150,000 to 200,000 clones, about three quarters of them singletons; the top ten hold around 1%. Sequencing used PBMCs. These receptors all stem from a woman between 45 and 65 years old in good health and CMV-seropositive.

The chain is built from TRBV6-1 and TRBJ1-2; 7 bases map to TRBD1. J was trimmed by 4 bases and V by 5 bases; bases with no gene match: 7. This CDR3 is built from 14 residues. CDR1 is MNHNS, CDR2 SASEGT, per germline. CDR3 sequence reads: CASSTGVPLYGYTF. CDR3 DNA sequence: TGTGCCAGCAGTACAGGGGTGCCCCTCTATGGCTACACCTTC.

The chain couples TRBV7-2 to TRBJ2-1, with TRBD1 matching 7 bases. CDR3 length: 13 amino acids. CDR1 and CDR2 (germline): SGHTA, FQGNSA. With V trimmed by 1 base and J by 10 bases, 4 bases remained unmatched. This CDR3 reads CASSLGQGREQFF. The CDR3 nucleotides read TGTGCCAGCAGCTTAGGACAGGGACGAGAGCAGTTCTTC.

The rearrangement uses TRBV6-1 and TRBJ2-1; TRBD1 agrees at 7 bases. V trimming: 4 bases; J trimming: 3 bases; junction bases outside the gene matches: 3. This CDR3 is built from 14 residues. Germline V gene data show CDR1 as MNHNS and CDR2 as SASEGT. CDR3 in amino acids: CASSVRDSYNEQFF. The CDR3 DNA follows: TGTGCCAGCAGTGTCCGGGACAGCTACAATGAGCAGTTCTTC.

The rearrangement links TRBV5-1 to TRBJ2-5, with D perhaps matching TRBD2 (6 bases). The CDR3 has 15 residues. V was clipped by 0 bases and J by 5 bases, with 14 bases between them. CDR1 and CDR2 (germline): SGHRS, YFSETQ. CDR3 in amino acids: CASSLARRGVETQYF. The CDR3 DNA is TGCGCCAGCAGCTTGGCGAGGCGGGGTGTTGAGACCCAGTACTTC.

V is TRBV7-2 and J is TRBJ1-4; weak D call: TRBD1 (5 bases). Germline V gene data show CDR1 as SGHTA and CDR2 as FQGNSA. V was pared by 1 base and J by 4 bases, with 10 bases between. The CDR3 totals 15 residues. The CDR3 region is CASSLGQRHNEKLFF. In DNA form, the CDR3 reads TGTGCCAGCAGCTTAGGACAGCGACATAATGAAAAACTGTTTTTT.

DNA for the CDR3: TGTGCCAGCAGCCAAGATTCCCCCGTCGATACGCAGTATTTT. Translated, it gives CASSQDSPVDTQYF. This sequence joins TRBV14 and TRBJ2-3; D is undetermined. Germline V gives CDR1 SGHDN, CDR2 FVKESK. The CDR3 totals 14 residues. V lost 0 bases, J lost 6 bases, and 10 bases lay in between.

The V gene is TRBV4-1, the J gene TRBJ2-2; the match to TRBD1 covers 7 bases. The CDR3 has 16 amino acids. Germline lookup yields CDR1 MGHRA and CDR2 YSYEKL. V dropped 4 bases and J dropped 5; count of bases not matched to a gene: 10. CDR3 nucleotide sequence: TGCGCCAGCAGCCCAACAGGGGCCCCCAGAACCGGGGAGCTGTTTTTT. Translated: CASSPTGAPRTGELFF.

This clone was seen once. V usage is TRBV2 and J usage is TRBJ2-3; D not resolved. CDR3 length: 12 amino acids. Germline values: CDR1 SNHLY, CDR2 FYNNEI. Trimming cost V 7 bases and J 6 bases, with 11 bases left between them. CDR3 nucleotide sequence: TGTGCCAGCACTCTCGACACTGATACGCAGTATTTT. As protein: CASTLDTDTQYF. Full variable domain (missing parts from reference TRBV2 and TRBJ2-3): EPEVTQTPSHQVTQMGQEVILRCVPISNHLYFYWYRQILGQKVEFLVSFYNNEISEKSEIFDDQFSVERPDGSNFTLKIRSTKLEDSAMYFCASTLDTDTQYFGPGTRLTVL.

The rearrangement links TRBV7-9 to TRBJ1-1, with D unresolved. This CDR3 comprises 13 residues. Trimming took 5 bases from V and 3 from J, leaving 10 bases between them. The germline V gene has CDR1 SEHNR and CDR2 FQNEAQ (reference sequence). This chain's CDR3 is CASSTKVDTEAFF. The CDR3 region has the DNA TGTGCCAGCAGCACTAAGGTTGACACTGAAGCTTTCTTT. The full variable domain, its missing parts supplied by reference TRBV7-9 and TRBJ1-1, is DTGVSQNPRHKITKRGQNVTFRCDPISEHNRLYWYRQTLGQGPEFLTYFQNEAQLEKSRLLSDRFSAERPKGSFSTLEIQRTEQGDSAMYLCASSTKVDTEAFFGQGTRLTVV.

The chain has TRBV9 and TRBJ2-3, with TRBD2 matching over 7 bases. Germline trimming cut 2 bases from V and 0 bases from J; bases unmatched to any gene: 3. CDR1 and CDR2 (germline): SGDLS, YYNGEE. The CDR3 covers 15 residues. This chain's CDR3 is CASSVLAASTDTQYF. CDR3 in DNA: TGTGCCAGCAGCGTCCTAGCGGCTAGCACAGATACGCAGTATTTT.

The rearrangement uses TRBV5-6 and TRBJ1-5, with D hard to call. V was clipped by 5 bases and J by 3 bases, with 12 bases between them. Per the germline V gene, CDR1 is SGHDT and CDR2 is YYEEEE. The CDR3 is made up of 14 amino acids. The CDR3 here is CASSRRQTNQPQHF. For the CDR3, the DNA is TGTGCCAGCAGTCGCAGACAAACCAATCAGCCCCAGCATTTT.

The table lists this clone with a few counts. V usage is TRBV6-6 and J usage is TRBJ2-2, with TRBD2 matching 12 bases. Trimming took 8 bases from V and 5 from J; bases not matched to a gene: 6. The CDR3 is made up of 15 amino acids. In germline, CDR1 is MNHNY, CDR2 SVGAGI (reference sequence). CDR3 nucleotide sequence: TGTGCCAGCTCCGGACTAGCGGGAAAGACCGGGGAGCTGTTTTTT. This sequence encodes CASSGLAGKTGELFF.

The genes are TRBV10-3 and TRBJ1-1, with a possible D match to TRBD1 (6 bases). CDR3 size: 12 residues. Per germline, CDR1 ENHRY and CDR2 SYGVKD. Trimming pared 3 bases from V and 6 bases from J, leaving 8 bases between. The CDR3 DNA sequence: TGTGCCATCAGTGACAAGGGGGCTGAAGCTTTCTTT. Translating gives CAISDKGAEAFF.

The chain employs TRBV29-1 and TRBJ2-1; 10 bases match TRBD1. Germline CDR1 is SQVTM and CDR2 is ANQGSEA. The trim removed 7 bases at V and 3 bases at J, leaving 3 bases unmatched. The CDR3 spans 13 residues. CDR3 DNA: TGCAGCGCCGGACAGGGGGTCTACAATGAGCAGTTCTTC. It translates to CSAGQGVYNEQFF.

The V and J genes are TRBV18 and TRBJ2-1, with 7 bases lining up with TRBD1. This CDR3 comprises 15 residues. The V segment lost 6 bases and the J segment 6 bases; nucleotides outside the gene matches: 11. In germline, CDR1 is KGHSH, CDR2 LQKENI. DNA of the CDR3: TGTGCCAGCTCGATAGGACAGGCTGGCGGCAATGAGCAGTTCTTC. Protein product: CASSIGQAGGNEQFF.

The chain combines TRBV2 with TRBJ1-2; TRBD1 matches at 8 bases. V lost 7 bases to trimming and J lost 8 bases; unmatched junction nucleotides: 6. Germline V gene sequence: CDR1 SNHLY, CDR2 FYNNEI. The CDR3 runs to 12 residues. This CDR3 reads CASTRAGGGYTF. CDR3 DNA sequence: TGTGCCAGCACTCGGGCAGGGGGCGGCTACACCTTC.

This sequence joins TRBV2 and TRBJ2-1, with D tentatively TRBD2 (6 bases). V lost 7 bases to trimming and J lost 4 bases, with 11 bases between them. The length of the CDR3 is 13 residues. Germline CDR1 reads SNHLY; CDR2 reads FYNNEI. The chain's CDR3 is CASKLGGYNEQFF. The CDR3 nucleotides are TGTGCCAGCAAACTGGGGGGATACAATGAGCAGTTCTTC.

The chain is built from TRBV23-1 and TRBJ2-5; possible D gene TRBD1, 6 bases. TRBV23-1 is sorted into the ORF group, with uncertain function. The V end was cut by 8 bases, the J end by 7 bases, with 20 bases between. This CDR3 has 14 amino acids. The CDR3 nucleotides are TGCGCCAGCTCTACTACAGGGTCTCCTCTGACCCAGTACTTC. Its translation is CASSTTGSPLTQYF.